This T cell receptor beta chain was sequenced during a study of post-analysis software for immune sequencing data. General study results and limits: Patients showed TRBV5-6, TRBV5-1 and TRBV20-1 among four to six TRBV segments more frequent than in controls. The normalized Chao1 diversity of multiple sclerosis patients was significantly lower than that of controls.

The CDR3 consists of 16 residues. Trimming took off 4 bases at V and 7 bases at J, with 20 bases between the two ends. CDR1 and CDR2 from the germline V gene are SGDLS and YYNGEE. cDNA libraries for TCR beta contained unique molecular identifiers. MiXCR, applied by TCRdb to the PCR reads, yields one record per CDR3 protein. The repertoire consists of 650,000 to 850,000 distinct CDR3 sequences, with approximately 50% occurring once and the leading ten covering 4.6%. As to this clonotype: Its target is unknown.

The source of this sequence is a girl under 18 with multiple sclerosis. The rearrangement links TRBV9 to TRBJ1-4; D gene unclear. Sequencing was carried out using blood. As DNA, the CDR3 is TGTGCCAGCAGCCCAGCAGGTTTGGGAGTTACTGAAAAACTGTTTTTT. Protein: CASSPAGLGVTEKLFF.